Listed below are T cell receptor beta chains from one sample, sequenced in a study of cytomegalovirus exposure and HLA in healthy donors. Sequencing was performed with immunoSEQ multiplex PCR; in TCRdb, only in-frame clones are kept and a portion is missing. The table has around 200,000 clones, roughly 88% seen once; the top ten hold about 2.7%. The sequenced sample was PBMCs. The receptors were gathered from a woman under 30 in good health and CMV-seronegative. The CDR3 runs from the conserved cysteine through the conserved F or W. D genes are given only for firm matches. Clone sizes are given selectively: once, few, many, or a class where the clone is expanded.

v_call	clone_size	j_call	d_call	cdr3_aa	cdr3_nt
TRBV7-9	-	TRBJ1-1	-	CASGWANTEAFF	TGTGCCAGCGGGTGGGCGAACACTGAAGCTTTCTTT
TRBV5-1	-	TRBJ2-3	-	CASSLRGSTDTQYF	TGCGCCAGCAGCTTACGGGGTAGCACAGATACGCAGTATTTT
TRBV9	-	TRBJ2-1	TRBD1	CASSPRAGGGNEQFF	TGTGCCAGCAGCCCAAGGGCAGGGGGTGGAAATGAGCAGTTCTTC
TRBV28	-	TRBJ1-2	-	CASSLFGGSGYTF	TGTGCCAGCAGTTTATTCGGGGGATCTGGCTACACCTTC
TRBV28	-	TRBJ2-7	TRBD1	CASSFLTGGNYEQYF	TGTGCCAGCAGTTTTCTGACAGGGGGGAACTACGAGCAGTACTTC
TRBV28	once	TRBJ2-5	TRBD2	CASSFWTSTKETQYF	TGTGCCAGCAGTTTTTGGACTAGTACCAAAGAGACCCAGTACTTC
TRBV2	-	TRBJ2-1	TRBD2	CASRALAGGRDEQFF	TGTGCCAGCAGAGCCCTAGCGGGAGGGCGTGATGAGCAGTTCTTC
TRBV12-2	-	TRBJ2-1	-	CASRLVELAGVNNEQFF	TGTGCAAGTCGCTTAGTGGAACTAGCGGGAGTGAACAATGAGCAGTTCTTC
TRBV4-2	-	TRBJ1-5	TRBD1	CASSHSRQGSGQPQHF	TGTGCCAGCAGCCATTCCCGACAGGGCTCGGGTCAGCCCCAGCATTTT
TRBV7-9	-	TRBJ1-1	-	CASRRGAGTEAFF	TGTGCCAGCAGGCGGGGGGCAGGGACTGAAGCTTTCTTT
TRBV27	-	TRBJ2-1	TRBD2	CASSLGLAGDRWGEQFF	TGTGCCAGCAGTTTAGGGCTAGCGGGAGACCGGTGGGGTGAGCAGTTCTTC
TRBV7-3	-	TRBJ2-4	TRBD2	CASSLPAGGAKNIQYF	TGTGCCAGCAGCTTACCGGCGGGAGGAGCCAAAAACATTCAGTACTTC
TRBV29-1	once	TRBJ2-1	TRBD2	CSVIAGASYNEQFF	TGCAGCGTTATAGCGGGAGCTTCCTACAATGAGCAGTTCTTC
TRBV19	-	TRBJ2-7	TRBD1	CASSPRPGGLGEQYF	TGTGCCAGTAGCCCGCGCCCAGGGGGATTGGGCGAGCAGTACTTC
TRBV9	-	TRBJ2-7	-	CASSEEGRNYEQYF	TGTGCCAGCAGCGAGGAAGGGAGAAACTACGAGCAGTACTTC
TRBV30	-	TRBJ2-3	-	CAWRAFGLGTDTQYF	TGTGCCTGGAGGGCCTTCGGGTTGGGCACAGATACGCAGTATTTT
TRBV7-6	-	TRBJ2-2	TRBD2	CASSSRLAGDTGELFF	TGTGCCAGCAGCTCGCGTCTAGCGGGAGATACCGGGGAGCTGTTTTTT
TRBV15	-	TRBJ2-1	TRBD2	CATSRGSGSWNEQFF	TGTGCCACCAGCAGAGGGAGCGGGAGTTGGAATGAGCAGTTCTTC
TRBV6-6	once	TRBJ1-1	TRBD1	CASSSPGQGVTEAFF	TGTGCCAGCAGTTCCCCGGGACAGGGAGTTACTGAAGCTTTCTTT
TRBV28	-	TRBJ1-5	TRBD1	CAILSSGTGGPNQPQHF	TGTGCCATCCTGAGTTCCGGGACAGGGGGCCCCAATCAGCCCCAGCATTTT
TRBV11-2	-	TRBJ2-7	TRBD2	CASSAKILAGSYEQYF	TGTGCCAGCAGCGCCAAGATACTAGCGGGATCCTACGAGCAGTACTTC
TRBV27	once	TRBJ1-4	-	CASSFGGEKLFF	TGTGCCAGCAGTTTTGGAGGTGAAAAACTGTTTTTT
TRBV6-5	once	TRBJ1-1	-	CATERTGRAFF	TGTGCCACCGAGAGAACAGGACGAGCTTTCTTT
TRBV7-9	-	TRBJ2-2	-	CASSLGLSGGELFF	TGTGCCAGCAGCCTGGGTCTGTCGGGCGGGGAGCTGTTTTTT
TRBV18	-	TRBJ2-1	-	CASSPPLWDNEYNEQFF	TGTGCCAGCTCACCACCTTTGTGGGACAACGAATACAATGAGCAGTTCTTC
TRBV4-3	-	TRBJ2-1	-	CASSQSYTYNEQFF	TGCGCCAGCAGCCAATCATACACCTACAATGAGCAGTTCTTC
TRBV27	once	TRBJ2-2	-	CASSSLNTGELFF	TGTGCCAGCAGTTCCCTTAACACCGGGGAGCTGTTTTTT
TRBV6-1	-	TRBJ2-3	TRBD2	CASSVASGTDTQYF	TGTGCCAGCAGTGTCGCTAGCGGAACAGATACGCAGTATTTT
TRBV7-8	-	TRBJ2-7	-	CASSLEGVSGTYSYEQYF	TGTGCCAGCAGCTTAGAGGGAGTAAGTGGAACCTACTCCTACGAGCAGTACTTC
TRBV6-1	few	TRBJ1-5	TRBD1	CASTKQGWRQPQHF	TGTGCCAGCACTAAACAGGGGTGGCGTCAGCCCCAGCATTTT
TRBV6-1	-	TRBJ2-7	-	CASSEWGTSYEQYF	TGTGCCAGCAGTGAATGGGGCACGTCCTACGAGCAGTACTTC
TRBV7-9	few	TRBJ2-7	-	CASSPPATYEQYF	TGTGCCAGCAGCCCGCCTGCTACCTACGAGCAGTACTTC
TRBV2	-	TRBJ2-7	TRBD2	CASSENRDYAYEQYF	TGTGCCAGCAGTGAAAACCGGGACTACGCCTACGAGCAGTACTTC
TRBV9	-	TRBJ2-1	TRBD1	CASSVTGQGWNEQFF	TGTGCCAGCAGCGTGACGGGACAGGGGTGGAATGAGCAGTTCTTC
TRBV7-2	-	TRBJ1-2	-	CASSPDSIYGYTF	TGTGCCAGCAGCCCCGACAGTATCTATGGCTACACCTTC
TRBV30	-	TRBJ2-1	TRBD2	CAISGSLYNEQFF	TGTGCCATTAGCGGGAGTCTCTACAATGAGCAGTTCTTC
TRBV28	-	TRBJ2-1	TRBD2	CASSPQAGGTGEQFF	TGTGCCAGCAGTCCCCAGGCGGGAGGCACAGGGGAGCAGTTCTTC
TRBV4-1	-	TRBJ2-7	TRBD2	CASSQRASGASYEQYF	TGCGCCAGCAGCCAACGGGCTAGCGGGGCTTCCTACGAGCAGTACTTC
TRBV9	-	TRBJ2-3	-	CASSATDTDTQYF	TGTGCCAGCAGCGCTACCGACACAGATACGCAGTATTTT
TRBV28	-	TRBJ1-4	-	CASSLMGADEKLFF	TGTGCCAGCAGTTTAATGGGTGCGGATGAAAAACTGTTTTTT
TRBV11-2	-	TRBJ2-7	-	CASSSGQIYEQYF	TGTGCCAGCAGCTCCGGACAAATCTACGAGCAGTACTTC
TRBV5-5	-	TRBJ2-1	-	CASSLYQRTYNEQFF	TGTGCCAGCAGCTTGTACCAGCGGACTTACAATGAGCAGTTCTTC
TRBV7-9	-	TRBJ2-1	TRBD2	CASSASGRAYNEQFF	TGTGCCAGCAGCGCTAGCGGGAGGGCCTACAATGAGCAGTTCTTC
TRBV11-2	-	TRBJ2-5	TRBD2	CASSPFSPGGKETQYF	TGTGCCAGCAGCCCTTTTTCCCCGGGAGGGAAGGAGACCCAGTACTTC
TRBV4-2	-	TRBJ2-7	TRBD2	CASSQDVLAGGPGEQYF	TGTGCCAGCAGCCAAGATGTACTAGCGGGAGGGCCGGGTGAGCAGTACTTC